The 20 T cell receptor beta chains given below trace back to one sample, sequenced in a study of beta chain features in type 1 diabetes (dated by TCRdb to between 2017 and 2018). Library creation used the immunoSEQ multiplex PCR assay. All of the isolated RNA was reverse transcribed with the High Capacity cDNA Reverse Transcription Kit, so expressed TCRB transcripts were sequenced. The immuneACCESS repertoire file appears here via TCRdb, limited to in-frame rearrangements. These files lack a portion of the clones; in checked studies, under half of the deficit traces to unresolved V genes, and the cause of the others is not known. A total of 350,000 to 450,000 clones appear in this sample, over 12% of them only once. The ten largest account for under 0.02% of the sample. The sequenced sample consisted of naive CD4+ T cells from blood. The intended sense of this specimen's cell subset or site label: true naive CD4+ T cells. These receptors were collected from a woman aged 18-35 years in good health.

J is TRBJ2-3 and V is TRBV5-4; the match to TRBD2 covers 12 bases. The CDR3 consists of 16 residues. Germline V CDR1 and CDR2: SGHNT, YYREEE (reference sequence). Unmatched junction bases numbered 3, after V lost 4 bases and J lost 0 bases. This CDR3 reads CASSHGLAGSTDTQYF. The CDR3 DNA reads as TGTGCCAGCAGCCACGGACTAGCGGGAAGCACAGATACGCAGTATTTT.

This chain links TRBV9 with TRBJ2-3, with 7 nucleotides matching TRBD1. The CDR3 runs 15 residues. J gave up 2 bases and V 4 bases, and 7 bases lay outside the gene matches. CDR1 is SGDLS and CDR2 is YYNGEE in the germline V gene. The CDR3 spells CASSIRTGATDTQYF. The CDR3 DNA reads as TGTGCCAGCAGCATTAGGACAGGCGCCACAGATACGCAGTATTTT.

The sample holds a few counts of this clone. This chain uses TRBV4-3 with TRBJ2-5; D is ambiguous. Germline V gives CDR1 LGHNA, CDR2 YSLEER. Between the trimmed V and J ends, which lost 4 bases and 5 bases, there was a span of 14 bases. This CDR3 is 14 amino acids long. CDR3 bases: TGCGCCAGCAGCCTATCGAGAGGTTGGGAGACCCAGTACTTC. It codes for CASSLSRGWETQYF.

This clone was seen more than once but under ten times. The V and J genes are TRBV28 and TRBJ1-2; maybe TRBD1 (5 bases). This CDR3 is 13 amino acids long. Germline CDR1 is MDHEN and CDR2 is SYDVKM. Trimming took off 3 bases at V and 8 bases at J, with 13 bases between the two ends. The CDR3 is CASSFGRVEGYTF. Written as DNA, the CDR3 is TGTGCCAGCAGTTTTGGCAGGGTAGAAGGCTACACCTTC.

The chain joins TRBV5-4 to TRBJ1-2; 10 bases align to TRBD1. The V gene's germline CDR1 is SGHNT and CDR2 YYREEE (reference sequence). V shed 3 bases and J 3 bases; nucleotides not matched to a gene: 11. This CDR3 comprises 17 residues. CDR3 bases: TGTGCCAGCAGCTCCGCCCCGGGACAGGGGAAGGACTATGGCTACACCTTC. Protein product: CASSSAPGQGKDYGYTF. The full variable domain, its missing parts supplied by reference TRBV5-4 and TRBJ1-2, is ETGVTQSPTHLIKTRGQQVTLRCSSQSGHNTVSWYQQALGQGPQFIFQYYREEENGRGNFPPRFSGLQFPNYSSELNVNALELDDSALYLCASSSAPGQGKDYGYTFGSGTRLTVV.

In DNA form, the CDR3 reads TGTGCCAGTAGTATGGCCACCGGGGAGCTGTTTTTT. Amino acid sequence: CASSMATGELFF. The J gene is TRBJ2-2, the V gene TRBV19; the D is unclear. CDR1 LNHDA and CDR2 SQIVND come from the germline V gene (reference sequence). With 3 bases removed from V and 4 bases from J, the gap between germline ends came to 3 bases. The CDR3 is 12 amino acids.

The chain combines TRBV7-2 with TRBJ2-1; D possibly corresponds to TRBD1 (7 bases). Germline-derived CDR1 and CDR2 are SGHTA and FQGNSA. V lost 2 bases and J 4 bases, leaving 15 bases between the germline ends. The CDR3 covers 16 residues. The CDR3, as DNA: TGTGCCAGCAGCTTAAACGCAGGGGGGAATTACAATGAGCAGTTCTTC. Its protein product is CASSLNAGGNYNEQFF.

The chain uses TRBV28 and TRBJ1-2; TRBD1 is a possible D gene (5 bases). CDR1 is MDHEN and CDR2 is SYDVKM in the germline V gene. Trimming stripped 2 bases from V and 4 bases from J, with 11 bases between. This CDR3 is built from 14 residues. CDR3 DNA sequence: TGTGCCAGCAGTTTACAGGGTAGTACCTATGGCTACACCTTC. It codes for CASSLQGSTYGYTF.

The rearrangement uses TRBV7-9 and TRBJ2-1; TRBD2 might be the D (5 bases). The V end was cut by 2 bases, the J end by 0 bases, with 11 bases between. CDR1 and CDR2 (germline): SEHNR, FQNEAQ (reference sequence). This CDR3 comprises 16 residues. CDR3 sequence (DNA): TGTGCCAGCAGCTTAATTCGAGGGAGCTCCTACAATGAGCAGTTCTTC. Its translation is CASSLIRGSSYNEQFF. The complete variable domain, with remaining parts taken from reference TRBV7-9 and TRBJ2-1, reads DTGVSQNPRHKITKRGQNVTFRCDPISEHNRLYWYRQTLGQGPEFLTYFQNEAQLEKSRLLSDRFSAERPKGSFSTLEIQRTEQGDSAMYLCASSLIRGSSYNEQFFGPGTRLTVL.

The chain couples TRBV30 to TRBJ2-7; 8 bases fit TRBD1. Germline V gene data show CDR1 as GTSNPN and CDR2 as SVGIG (reference sequence). Trimming removed 3 bases from V and 2 bases from J; junction bases left unmatched: 6. The CDR3 totals 14 residues. The DNA of the CDR3 is TGTGCCTGGAGGGTTGACAGGGGAGCCTACGAGCAGTACTTC. This sequence encodes CAWRVDRGAYEQYF.

This clone was detected a few times. The gene calls are TRBV11-2 and TRBJ2-3; 7 nucleotides agree with TRBD2. CDR3 size: 15 residues. Germline lookup yields CDR1 SGHAT and CDR2 FQNNGV. After removal of 2 bases from V and 2 bases from J, the junction contained 4 bases not matched to a gene. The CDR3 DNA sequence: TGTGCCAGCAGCTTACTAGCGGTAAACACAGATACGCAGTATTTT. It specifies CASSLLAVNTDTQYF.

A few counts support this clone. The gene calls are TRBV5-4 and TRBJ2-3, with a possible D match to TRBD1 (6 bases). V lost 0 bases and J 6 bases, leaving 11 bases between the germline ends. The CDR3 is 14 amino acids. Germline-derived CDR1 and CDR2 are SGHNT and YYREEE (reference sequence). CDR3 sequence: CASSLVGGRDTQYF. As DNA, the CDR3 is TGTGCCAGCAGCTTGGTAGGGGGAAGGGATACGCAGTATTTT.

The chain carries TRBV10-3 and TRBJ1-1, with D hard to call. This CDR3 spans 17 amino acids. V was shortened by 2 bases and J by 1 base, with 17 bases between the two germline ends. Germline values: CDR1 ENHRY, CDR2 SYGVKD. CDR3 DNA sequence: TGTGCCATCAGTGAGAGGCAGCGGAGTTACGAGAACACTGAAGCTTTCTTT. It codes for CAISERQRSYENTEAFF.

This rearrangement joins TRBV25-1 to TRBJ2-7, with a tentative D call TRBD1 (5 bases). Deletions cut 2 bases from V and 3 bases from J, with 11 bases between. Germline-derived CDR1 and CDR2 are MGHDK and SYGVNS. This CDR3 comprises 14 residues. The CDR3 region has the DNA TGTGCCAGCAGTGAAACTGGACACTACTACGAGCAGTACTTC. This sequence encodes CASSETGHYYEQYF.

V and J are TRBV29-1 and TRBJ2-3, with a weak D call TRBD2 (6 bases). Trimming stripped 3 bases from V and 4 bases from J, with 17 bases between. The CDR3 is 15 amino acids. Germline V gene data show CDR1 as SQVTM and CDR2 as ANQGSEA. The CDR3 here is CSVEGGPYGADTQYF. Here the CDR3 DNA reads TGCAGCGTTGAGGGAGGACCCTACGGCGCAGATACGCAGTATTTT.

Here the CDR3 DNA reads TGCGCCAGCAGAGACCCCCACGGGGCTAACTATGGCTACACCTTC. Protein sequence: CASRDPHGANYGYTF. The chain recombines TRBV10-2 with TRBJ1-2; no definite D call. Trimming took 6 bases from V and 0 from J, leaving 14 bases between them. The CDR3 sequence is 15 residues long. The germline V gene encodes CDR1 WSHSY and CDR2 SAAADI.

The chain uses TRBV29-1 and TRBJ1-1; maybe TRBD1 (5 bases). The V and J ends lost 3 bases and 8 bases respectively, with 13 bases between them. Germline CDR1 is SQVTM and CDR2 is ANQGSEA. The CDR3 length is 12 residues. CDR3 bases: TGCAGCGTTGAGCGATGGGGGGACGAAGCTTTCTTT. It codes for CSVERWGDEAFF.

The chain employs TRBV7-2 and TRBJ2-3; TRBD1 might be the D (6 bases). From germline, CDR1 is SGHTA and CDR2 FQGNSA. Trimming cost V 1 base and J 6 bases, with 8 bases left between them. The CDR3 contains 13 residues. The CDR3 sequence: CASSLGGQDTQYF. In DNA form, the CDR3 reads TGTGCCAGCAGCTTAGGGGGGCAGGATACGCAGTATTTT.

This clone appeared a few times. CDR3 amino acids: CAITSSGLSTDTQYF. In nucleotides, the CDR3 is TGTGCCATCACCTCCAGCGGGCTAAGCACAGATACGCAGTATTTT. The genes are TRBV10-3 and TRBJ2-3; tentatively, D is TRBD2 (6 bases). The CDR3 is 15 amino acids. Trimming pared 7 bases from V and 0 bases from J, leaving 14 bases between. CDR1 and CDR2 from the germline V gene are ENHRY and SYGVKD.

In its sample, this clone was seen a few times. The rearrangement links TRBV5-1 to TRBJ2-1; 12 bases map to TRBD2. With V trimmed by 0 bases and J by 7 bases, 2 bases remained unmatched. This CDR3 is 15 amino acids long. Germline V gives CDR1 SGHRS, CDR2 YFSETQ. In DNA, the CDR3 is TGCGCCAGCAGCTTGGGACTAGCGGGAGAAAATGAGCAGTTCTTC. As protein: CASSLGLAGENEQFF.